This entry lists 6 T cell receptor beta chains sequenced from one sample in a study of Graves' ophthalmopathy and Graves' hyperthyroidism. Amplified TCR beta CDR3 regions were obtained using RNA transcripts as template. HTBI-primed first-round RT-PCR preceded second-round multiplex PCR. Each CDR3 protein gets one entry after TCRdb re-called the multiplex PCR reads with MiXCR. This sample yields approximately 1.2 million distinct CDR3 sequences, of which 35% to 45% are seen a single time; around 10% belongs to the top ten. Material: peripheral blood or thyroid tissue (not recorded which). The source of these receptors is an adult man with Graves' hyperthyroidism.

The chain combines TRBV6-5 with TRBJ2-7; TRBD2 might be the D (5 bases). The CDR3 is made up of 15 amino acids. Germline lookup yields CDR1 MNHEY and CDR2 SVGAGI. Trimming pared 0 bases from V and 0 bases from J, leaving 9 bases between. CDR3 region: CASSYSRDISYEQYF. As DNA, the CDR3 is TGTGCCAGCAGTTACTCCCGGGATATCTCCTACGAGCAGTACTTC.

The chain is built from TRBV6-1 and TRBJ1-2, with TRBD1 matching over 9 bases. There are 14 residues in the CDR3. V was pared by 4 bases and J by 6 bases, with 6 bases of the junction left unmatched. Germline V lookup: CDR1 MNHNS, CDR2 SASEGT. CDR3 DNA sequence: TGTGCCAGCAGTGGGACAGGGGTGACGAATGGCTACACCTTC. Translating it yields CASSGTGVTNGYTF.

The V and J genes are TRBV6-1 and TRBJ1-5; D may be TRBD1 (6 bases). The CDR3 runs 15 residues. The V and J ends lost 6 bases and 2 bases respectively, with 14 bases between them. CDR1 and CDR2 (germline): MNHNS, SASEGT. CDR3 sequence: CASREQGGGNQPQHF. CDR3 DNA: TGTGCCAGCAGAGAACAGGGAGGCGGCAATCAGCCCCAGCATTTT.

This clonotype was seen only a few times. A read error may be the cause here, since a much bigger clone is one base away. V usage is TRBV10-3 and J usage is TRBJ2-7, with TRBD1 identical over 7 bases. This CDR3 comprises 14 residues. Germline values: CDR1 ENHRY, CDR2 SYGVKD. CDR3 sequence reads: CVISKRQGSYEQYF. CDR3 sequence (DNA): TGTGTCATCAGTAAACGACAGGGCTCCTACGAGCAGTACTTC.

This clonotype has more than one count but fewer than ten. V usage is TRBV6-5 and J usage is TRBJ2-7; 7 bases map to TRBD1. The CDR3 covers 14 residues. V lost 0 bases and J lost 2; bases outside the gene matches: 1. CDR1 and CDR2 from the germline V gene are MNHEY and SVGAGI. CDR3 sequence reads: CASSYSQGAYEQYF. The CDR3 nucleotides read TGTGCCAGCAGTTACTCTCAGGGGGCCTACGAGCAGTACTTC.

The chain carries TRBV29-1 and TRBJ1-2; no definite D call. Between the trimmed V and J ends, which lost 2 bases and 4 bases, there was a span of 14 bases. Germline V lookup: CDR1 SQVTM, CDR2 ANQGSEA. CDR3 size: 14 residues. In nucleotides, the CDR3 is TGCAGCGTTGAATACCAGGCCCCTTTCTATGGCTACACCTTC. Translated, it gives CSVEYQAPFYGYTF.